The 25 T cell receptor beta chains below were found in one sample sequenced in a study of early T cells in non-severe SARS-CoV-2 infection. MiXCR was run by TCRdb on the 5' RACE reads, yielding one entry per CDR3 protein. Here the sample spans some 56,000 distinct CDR3 sequences, less than 15% being singletons. The source was whole blood, collected at baseline. The receptor source for this set is an adult who was a healthcare worker with PCR-confirmed SARS-CoV-2 infection or an uninfected control (not recorded which).

The rearrangement joins TRBV28 to TRBJ2-7, with unresolved D. Per germline, CDR1 MDHEN and CDR2 SYDVKM. With 2 bases removed from V and 2 bases from J, the gap between germline ends came to 10 bases. The CDR3 has 14 residues. This chain's CDR3 is CASSLTGGTYEQYF. CDR3 bases: TGTGCCAGCAGTTTAACGGGCGGTACCTACGAGCAGTACTTC.

This clonotype appeared a few times. The rearrangement uses TRBV5-1 and TRBJ2-1; 7 bases are shared with TRBD2. The CDR3 runs 15 residues. Trimming at V came to 2 bases and at J to 8 bases, leaving 10 bases not matched to a gene. Germline CDR1 and CDR2: SGHRS and YFSETQ. As DNA, the CDR3 is TGCGCCAGCAGCTTACTAGCGCCAGGGATTCATGAGCAGTTCTTC. It translates to CASSLLAPGIHEQFF.

In this sample, this clonotype turned up many times. The gene calls are TRBV3-1 and TRBJ2-7; possibly TRBD1 or TRBD2 for D (5 bases each). V was clipped by 2 bases and J by 2 bases, with 13 bases between them. Germline assignment: CDR1 LGHDT and CDR2 YNNKEL (reference sequence). This CDR3 is 15 amino acids long. CDR3 sequence (DNA): TGTGCCAGCAGCCAACCCCGGGACGGCGCCTACGAGCAGTACTTC. It translates to CASSQPRDGAYEQYF.

This clonotype was observed a few times. The gene calls are TRBV15 and TRBJ2-7; 13 bases align to TRBD2. The CDR3 has 16 residues. The trim removed 1 base at V and 7 bases at J, leaving 7 bases unmatched. CDR1 and CDR2 from the germline V gene are LNHNV and YYDKDF (reference sequence). The CDR3 bases are TGTGCCACCAGCAGAGCACTAGCGGGAGGGCCGGGGGAGCAGTACTTC. It is translated as CATSRALAGGPGEQYF.

This clonotype appeared a few times. The chain carries TRBV6-4 and TRBJ2-3, with TRBD1 identical over 8 bases. With 3 bases clipped from V and 2 bases from J, the junction kept 1 base outside the gene matches. Germline V gives CDR1 MRHNA, CDR2 SNTAGT. The CDR3 is made up of 14 amino acids. The chain's CDR3 is CASSEGQDTDTQYF. DNA of the CDR3: TGTGCCAGCAGTGAGGGACAGGACACAGATACGCAGTATTTT.

This chain joins TRBV20-1 and TRBJ2-1, with D unresolved. Germline lookup yields CDR1 DFQATT and CDR2 SNEGSKA (reference sequence). The CDR3 is made up of 10 amino acids. The chain's CDR3 is CSARLNEQFF. CDR3 DNA: TGCAGCGCCCGGCTAAATGAGCAGTTCTTC.

This clonotype was counted ten times or more. The chain couples TRBV7-9 to TRBJ2-5, with 11 bases lining up with TRBD2. The CDR3 length is 17 residues. Germline lookup yields CDR1 SEHNR and CDR2 FQNEAQ (reference sequence). With 1 base clipped from V and 1 base from J, the junction kept 5 bases outside the gene matches. CDR3 in DNA: TGTGCCAGCAGCTTAGGGACAACTAGCGGGGGCCAAGAGACCCAGTACTTC. Encoded protein: CASSLGTTSGGQETQYF. The variable domain in full, completed from reference TRBV7-9 and TRBJ2-5, reads DTGVSQNPRHKITKRGQNVTFRCDPISEHNRLYWYRQTLGQGPEFLTYFQNEAQLEKSRLLSDRFSAERPKGSFSTLEIQRTEQGDSAMYLCASSLGTTSGGQETQYFGPGTRLLVL.

The J gene is TRBJ2-1, the V gene TRBV27; 8 bases are shared with TRBD2. The CDR3 runs 17 residues. Germline assignment: CDR1 MNHEY and CDR2 SMNVEV (reference sequence). The junction had 9 bases not matched to a gene; V was cut back by 0 bases and J by 5 bases. The DNA of the CDR3 is TGTGCCAGCAGTTTATCGCTTACACTAGCGGCTCACAATGAGCAGTTCTTC. It specifies CASSLSLTLAAHNEQFF.

The chain recombines TRBV20-1 with TRBJ2-1; weak D call: TRBD2 (6 bases). The V end was cut by 0 bases, the J end by 8 bases, with 17 bases between. This CDR3 spans 15 amino acids. From germline, CDR1 is DFQATT and CDR2 SNEGSKA (reference sequence). This chain's CDR3 is CSARDGVAVEDEQFF. The CDR3 coding sequence is TGCAGTGCTAGAGATGGAGTAGCGGTGGAGGATGAGCAGTTCTTC.

The chain joins TRBV12-2 to TRBJ1-1; TRBD1 was called by the table and not checked on the DNA. TRBV12-2 is noted as a pseudogene. CDR3 length: 15 amino acids. The CDR3 DNA reads TGTGCGATTATAGCCCCTGGGCAGGGAGGAACTGAAGCTTTCTTT. This codes for CAIIAPGQGGTEAFF.

This clonotype came up many times. J is TRBJ2-2 and V is TRBV10-2, with D possibly matching TRBD2 (5 bases). Per the germline V gene, CDR1 is WSHSY and CDR2 is SAAADI. The CDR3 consists of 13 residues. V was trimmed by 8 bases and J by 0 bases, leaving 7 bases between them. CDR3 in amino acids: CASGESNTGELFF. CDR3 in DNA: TGCGCCAGCGGGGAGTCGAACACCGGGGAGCTGTTTTTT.

This clonotype has just a few counts. V gene TRBV7-9 combines with J gene TRBJ1-1, with unresolved D. V dropped 0 bases and J dropped 4 bases, with 15 bases sitting between them. The germline V gene has CDR1 SEHNR and CDR2 FQNEAQ (reference sequence). This CDR3 is built from 16 residues. The CDR3 region has the DNA TGTGCCAGCAGCTTAGCACACGCTTCCTGGGGCACTGAAGCTTTCTTT. Its protein is CASSLAHASWGTEAFF.

This clonotype was detected a few times. J is TRBJ2-3 and V is TRBV20-1, with D unresolved. Germline CDR1 reads DFQATT; CDR2 reads SNEGSKA (reference sequence). V lost 1 base to trimming and J lost 9 bases, with 11 bases between them. CDR3 length: 12 residues. The CDR3, as DNA: TGCAGTGCTAGAGGGACCTTGGTCACGCAGTATTTT. Its translation is CSARGTLVTQYF.

Points on this clonotype: Sequence at one end of the junction differs from germline and may be a read error. V gene TRBV12-3 or TRBV12-4 combines with J gene TRBJ1-3, with 7 positions matching TRBD1. The length of the CDR3 is 17 residues. The CDR3 nucleotides read TGTGTCAGCAGAACCGAAAAACAGGGGTCCTCTGGAAACACCATATATTTT. Translating it yields CVSRTEKQGSSGNTIYF.

This chain uses TRBV27 with TRBJ2-5, with D maybe TRBD2 (5 bases). The CDR3 is made up of 14 amino acids. The V gene lost 5 bases and the J gene lost 5 bases, with 15 bases spanning the gap. CDR1 and CDR2 (germline): MNHEY, SMNVEV (reference sequence). The CDR3 DNA sequence: TGTGCCAGCAGTCCCCGGGGAACGGGTGAGACCCAGTACTTC. Translation: CASSPRGTGETQYF.

The chain employs TRBV7-9 and TRBJ1-2, with D possibly TRBD1 on 5 matching bases. Germline assignment: CDR1 SEHNR and CDR2 FQNEAQ (reference sequence). V was cut by 5 bases and J by 13 bases, with 17 bases left in between. CDR3 length: 12 residues. The CDR3 here is CASSAGTYPLTF. CDR3 DNA sequence: TGTGCCAGCAGCGCCGGGACTTACCCGCTCACCTTC. Together with reference TRBV7-9 and TRBJ1-2, the CDR3 gives the full variable domain: DTGVSQNPRHKITKRGQNVTFRCDPISEHNRLYWYRQTLGQGPEFLTYFQNEAQLEKSRLLSDRFSAERPKGSFSTLEIQRTEQGDSAMYLCASSAGTYPLTFGSGTRLTVV.

This clonotype showed up many times. The chain combines TRBV3-1 with TRBJ2-1; 10 positions agree with TRBD2. The CDR3 contains 18 residues. The junction had 12 bases not matched to a gene; V was cut back by 2 bases and J by 5 bases. CDR1 is LGHDT, CDR2 YNNKEL, per germline (reference sequence). The DNA for the CDR3 is TGTGCCAGCAGCCAATCGGTCTTGGGACTAGCGCAAAACAATGAGCAGTTCTTC. Encoded protein: CASSQSVLGLAQNNEQFF.

The CDR3 loop reads CASSTIKQVVGYEQYF. CDR3 sequence (DNA): TGTGCCAGCAGCACGATAAAACAGGTGGTTGGCTACGAGCAGTACTTC. The chain recombines TRBV11-2 with TRBJ2-7; D might be TRBD1 (5 bases). Trimming took off 5 bases at V and 3 bases at J, with 20 bases between the two ends. Looked up from germline, CDR1 is SGHAT and CDR2 is FQNNGV. This CDR3 has 16 residues. The variable domain in full, with the rest retrieved from reference TRBV11-2 and TRBJ2-7, is EAGVAQSPRYKIIEKRQSVAFWCNPISGHATLYWYQQILGQGPKLLIQFQNNGVVDDSQLPKDRFSAERLKGVDSTLKIQPAKLEDSAVYLCASSTIKQVVGYEQYFGPGTRLTVT.

This sequence joins TRBV12-3 or TRBV12-4 and TRBJ1-4; D ambiguous. V was cut by 4 bases and J by 11 bases, with 11 bases left in between. The CDR3 is 12 residues long. The CDR3 is CASSSRTDKLFF. The CDR3 DNA reads as TGTGCCAGCAGTTCCCGGACGGATAAACTGTTTTTT.

This sequence joins TRBV6-6 and TRBJ1-6; the D gene is possibly TRBD1 (6 bases). CDR3 length equals 13 residues. Trimming removed 6 bases at V and 8 bases at J, with 11 bases between. The germline V gene encodes CDR1 MNHNY and CDR2 SVGAGI (reference sequence). The chain's CDR3 is CASRGAQDSPLHF. For the CDR3, the DNA is TGTGCCAGCAGGGGGGCGCAGGATTCACCCCTCCACTTT.

Only a few counts were recorded for this clonotype. This chain links TRBV10-3 with TRBJ2-3; 9 positions agree with TRBD2. Germline lookup yields CDR1 ENHRY and CDR2 SYGVKD. V gave up 8 bases and J gave up 6 bases; unmatched junction bases: 15. The CDR3 consists of 16 residues. The DNA for the CDR3 is TGTGCCATCTCCTCCTCCCTAGCGGGGAACGGGGATACGCAGTATTTT. It codes for CAISSSLAGNGDTQYF.

There are a few counts of this clonotype. V gene TRBV7-9 combines with J gene TRBJ2-5; no firm D call. Germline CDR1 SEHNR, CDR2 FQNEAQ (reference sequence). The CDR3 loop spans 13 amino acids. V was pared by 2 bases and J by 4 bases, with 8 bases between. The CDR3 DNA is TGTGCCAGCAGCTTATTTGGAACAGAGACCCAGTACTTC. Its translation: CASSLFGTETQYF.

The chain is built from TRBV6-5 and TRBJ2-7, with TRBD1 matching 10 bases. The CDR3 extends over 15 amino acids. Germline V gene sequence: CDR1 MNHEY, CDR2 SVGAGI. The V gene end was trimmed by 6 bases and the J gene end by 3 bases; junction bases not matched to a gene: 8. The CDR3 nucleotides read TGTGCCAGCAGCCCCGTCCGGACAGGGGGCTACGAGCAGTACTTC. It yields the protein CASSPVRTGGYEQYF.

This clonotype has ten or more counts. The chain has TRBV4-1 and TRBJ2-4, with D unclear. The germline V gene has CDR1 MGHRA and CDR2 YSYEKL. V was shortened by 3 bases and J by 5 bases, with 11 bases between the two germline ends. CDR3 length: 14 amino acids. CDR3 sequence (DNA): TGCGCCAGCAGCCATTTGGTACGCGAAAACATTCAGTACTTC. Its protein is CASSHLVRENIQYF.

This clonotype was counted many times. V usage is TRBV14 and J usage is TRBJ2-5, with D perhaps TRBD1 (5 bases). The CDR3 length is 13 residues. Germline V CDR1 and CDR2: SGHDN, FVKESK. V was shortened by 1 base and J by 6 bases, with 9 bases between the two germline ends. For the CDR3, the DNA is TGTGCCAGCAGCCAAGCAGGGTTTAAGACCCAGTACTTC. The encoded protein is CASSQAGFKTQYF.